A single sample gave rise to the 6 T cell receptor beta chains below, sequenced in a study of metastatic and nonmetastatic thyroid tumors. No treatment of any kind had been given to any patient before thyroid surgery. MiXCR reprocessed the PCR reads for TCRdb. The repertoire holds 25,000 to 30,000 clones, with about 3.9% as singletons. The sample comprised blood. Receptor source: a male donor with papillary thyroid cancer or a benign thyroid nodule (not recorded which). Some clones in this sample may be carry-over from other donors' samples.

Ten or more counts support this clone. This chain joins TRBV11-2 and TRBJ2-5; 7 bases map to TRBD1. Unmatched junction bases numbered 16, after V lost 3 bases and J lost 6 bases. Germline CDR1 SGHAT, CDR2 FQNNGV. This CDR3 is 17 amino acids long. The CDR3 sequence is CASSFRAAGTAIKTQYF. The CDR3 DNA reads TGTGCCAGCAGCTTCCGGGCCGCCGGGACAGCGATAAAGACCCAGTACTTC.

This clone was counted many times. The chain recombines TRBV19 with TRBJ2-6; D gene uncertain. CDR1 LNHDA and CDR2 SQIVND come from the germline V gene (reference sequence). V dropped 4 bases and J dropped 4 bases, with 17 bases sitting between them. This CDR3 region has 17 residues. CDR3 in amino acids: CASSNPGKEPGANVLTF. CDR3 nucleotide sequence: TGTGCCAGTAGTAATCCTGGGAAGGAACCCGGGGCCAACGTCCTGACTTTC.

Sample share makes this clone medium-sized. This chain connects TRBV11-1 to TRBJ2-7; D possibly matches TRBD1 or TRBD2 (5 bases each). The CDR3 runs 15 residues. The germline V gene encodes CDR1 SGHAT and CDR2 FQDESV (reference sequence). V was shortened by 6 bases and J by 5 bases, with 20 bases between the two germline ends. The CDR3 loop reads CASSLGPAAVNEQYF. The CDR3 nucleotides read TGTGCCAGCAGTTTGGGACCCGCGGCCGTAAACGAGCAGTACTTC.

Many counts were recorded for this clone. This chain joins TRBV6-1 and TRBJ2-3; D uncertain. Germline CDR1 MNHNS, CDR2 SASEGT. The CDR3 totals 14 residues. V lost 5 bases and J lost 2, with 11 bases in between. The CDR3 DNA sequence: TGTGCCAGCAGTTCTTATCGTCCCACAGATACGCAGTATTTT. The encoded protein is CASSSYRPTDTQYF.

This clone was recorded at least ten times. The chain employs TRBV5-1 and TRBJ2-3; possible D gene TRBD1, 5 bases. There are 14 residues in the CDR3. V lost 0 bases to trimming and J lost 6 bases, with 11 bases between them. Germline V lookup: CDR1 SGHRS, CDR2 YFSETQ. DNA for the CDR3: TGCGCCAGCAGCTTGGACACAGGAACCGATACGCAGTATTTT. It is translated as CASSLDTGTDTQYF.

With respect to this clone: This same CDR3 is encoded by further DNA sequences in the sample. The CDR3 here is CASSTGDSGAVGTGELFF. The CDR3 coding sequence is TGTGCCAGCAGTACCGGGGATAGCGGTGCGGTGGGCACCGGGGAGCTGTTTTTT. The gene calls are TRBV6-1 and TRBJ2-2; D perhaps matches TRBD2 (6 bases). Looked up from germline, CDR1 is MNHNS and CDR2 is SASEGT. V lost 5 bases, J lost 4 bases, and 23 bases lay in between. The CDR3 covers 18 residues.